What follows are 8 T cell receptor beta chains derived from one specimen sequenced in a study of cytomegalovirus exposure and HLA in healthy donors. The PCR had 60 Vbeta and 13 Jbeta primers. Data came from immunoSEQ multiplex PCR; TCRdb stores just in-frame clones and leaves some out. The table records some 90,000 clones, 76% of them present only once. The sample comprised PBMCs. The source is a man aged 30 to 39 in good health and CMV-seropositive.

V usage is TRBV29-1 and J usage is TRBJ1-2, with 7 bases matching TRBD1. This CDR3 is 13 amino acids long. V lost 5 bases to trimming and J lost 3 bases; unmatched junction nucleotides: 6. CDR1 is SQVTM and CDR2 is ANQGSEA in the germline V gene. This chain's CDR3 is CSVPRQGDYGYTF. The CDR3 coding sequence is TGCAGCGTTCCCAGACAGGGAGACTATGGCTACACCTTC. The whole variable domain, filled in from reference TRBV29-1 and TRBJ1-2, reads SAVISQKPSRDICQRGTSLTIQCQVDSQVTMMFWYRQQPGQSLTLIATANQGSEATYESGFVIDKFPISRPNLTFSTLTVSNMSPEDSSIYLCSVPRQGDYGYTFGSGTRLTVV.

The chain recombines TRBV27 with TRBJ1-1; no reliable D call. From germline, CDR1 is MNHEY and CDR2 SMNVEV (reference sequence). The V and J ends lost 3 bases and 5 bases respectively, with 10 bases between them. This CDR3 is 13 amino acids long. CDR3 DNA: TGTGCCAGCAGTTTGTCCCCCGAGACTGAAGCTTTCTTT. The encoded protein is CASSLSPETEAFF.

The gene calls are TRBV9 and TRBJ2-5; D perhaps matches TRBD1 (6 bases). Germline CDR1 and CDR2: SGDLS and YYNGEE. V lost 3 bases, J lost 4 bases, and 13 bases lay in between. The CDR3 has 14 residues. The CDR3 region is CASSGLQGSETQYF. In nucleotides, the CDR3 is TGTGCCAGCAGCGGGCTACAGGGTTCAGAGACCCAGTACTTC.

The chain couples TRBV29-1 to TRBJ1-2; no reliable D call. The CDR3 consists of 14 residues. V gave up 1 base and J gave up 6 bases, with 15 bases separating them. The germline V gene has CDR1 SQVTM and CDR2 ANQGSEA. CDR3 residues: CSVEVEGLQDGYTF. In DNA form, the CDR3 reads TGCAGCGTTGAAGTGGAGGGTTTGCAGGATGGCTACACCTTC.

V is TRBV6-6 and J is TRBJ1-2, with TRBD1 matching over 10 bases. Germline values: CDR1 MNHNY, CDR2 SVGAGI (reference sequence). V gave up 10 bases and J gave up 7 bases; unmatched junction bases: 12. The CDR3 extends over 14 amino acids. CDR3 region: CATTPLGQGGGYTF. DNA for the CDR3: TGTGCCACCACCCCCTTAGGACAGGGGGGTGGCTACACCTTC.

This chain links TRBV14 with TRBJ1-2; D may be TRBD1 (6 bases). Per the germline V gene, CDR1 is SGHDN and CDR2 is FVKESK. V lost 0 bases to trimming and J lost 5 bases, with 7 bases between them. This CDR3 has 13 residues. This chain's CDR3 is CASSQDTGYGYTF. The CDR3 coding sequence is TGTGCCAGCAGCCAAGATACAGGGTATGGCTACACCTTC.

V is TRBV7-6 and J is TRBJ2-7, with 10 nucleotides matching TRBD2. The CDR3 totals 19 residues. Germline V gene data show CDR1 as SGHVS and CDR2 as FNYEAQ. Trimming cost V 1 base and J 5 bases; bases outside gene matches: 17. The DNA of the CDR3 is TGTGCCAGCAGCTTAGTGGTAGTCCTAGCGGGAGACCCATGGGACGAGCAGTACTTC. Residues: CASSLVVVLAGDPWDEQYF.

The chain links TRBV7-2 to TRBJ1-3, with TRBD1 matching over 7 bases. CDR1 SGHTA and CDR2 FQGNSA come from the germline V gene. With V trimmed by 4 bases and J by 2 bases, 5 bases remained unmatched. The CDR3 consists of 15 residues. Here the CDR3 reads CASSSEGATGNTIYF. The DNA for the CDR3 is TGTGCCAGCAGCTCCGAGGGGGCAACTGGAAACACCATATATTTT.